Below are 9 T cell receptor beta chains sequenced from a single sample in a study of control samples from healthy donors and cancer patients (dated by TCRdb to 2020 to 2022). Libraries were prepared through the immunoSEQ multiplex PCR assay. TCRdb took this table from immuneACCESS and kept in-frame rearrangements with V and J called. Such tables lack part of the clones; where checked against another copy, unresolved V genes explain under half of the gap, and the rest is unexplained. Within this sample are about 57,000 clones, with 91% of them counted one time only. The ten largest clonotypes hold roughly 0.91% of the sample. What was sequenced was PBMCs. Receptors originate from a man aged 30-40 years with colorectal cancer.

The V call is TRBV10-1, the J call TRBJ2-7, with D perhaps TRBD1 or TRBD2 (5 bases each). The CDR3 totals 13 residues. Germline lookup yields CDR1 WNHNN and CDR2 SYGVQD (reference sequence). Trimming cost V 9 bases and J 3 bases, with 15 bases left between them. As DNA, the CDR3 is TGCGCCAGGCCCCCCGGGACCTACTACGAGCAGTACTTC. It specifies CARPPGTYYEQYF.

This clone was detected once. The chain joins TRBV12-3 or TRBV12-4 to TRBJ1-2, with D tentatively TRBD1 (5 bases). The CDR3 loop spans 13 amino acids. Trimming shortened V by 6 bases and J by 6 bases, and 14 bases separated the two germline ends. CDR3 region: CASSLAGRDGYTF. The CDR3, as DNA: TGTGCCAGCAGCCTTGCGGGACGGGATGGCTACACCTTC.

Of note for this clone: The junction shows a germline mismatch at one end, possibly a read error. The J gene is TRBJ2-5, the V gene TRBV7-7, with 12 bases identical to TRBD1. This CDR3 is built from 17 residues. Germline assignment: CDR1 SSHAT and CDR2 FNYEAQ (reference sequence). The DNA for the CDR3 is TGTGCTAGCAGCGCGGGCTCCGGGACAGGGGGCTTAGAGACCCAGTACTTC. This translates into CASSAGSGTGGLETQYF.

V usage is TRBV5-6 and J usage is TRBJ1-5; 8 bases are shared with TRBD1. Trimming took 4 bases from V and 0 from J; bases not matched to a gene: 15. This CDR3 is 19 amino acids long. Looked up from germline, CDR1 is SGHDT and CDR2 is YYEEEE. The CDR3 sequence: CASSLSYGQGFLSNQPQHF. As DNA, the CDR3 is TGTGCCAGCAGCCTATCCTATGGACAGGGATTTCTTAGCAATCAGCCCCAGCATTTT.

This chain connects TRBV19 to TRBJ1-1; 7 positions agree with TRBD1. V lost 10 bases, J lost 0 bases, and 5 bases stayed unmatched. This CDR3 is 13 amino acids long. From germline, CDR1 is LNHDA and CDR2 SQIVND (reference sequence). The CDR3 loop reads CATEQGMNTEAFF. In DNA form, the CDR3 reads TGTGCCACTGAACAGGGGATGAACACTGAAGCTTTCTTT.

The chain links TRBV7-9 to TRBJ2-1; D is undetermined. Trimming took off 5 bases at V and 5 bases at J, with 22 bases between the two ends. Germline V lookup: CDR1 SEHNR, CDR2 FQNEAQ (reference sequence). CDR3 length: 17 amino acids. The CDR3: CASSLPRTGVLDNEQFF. The CDR3 nucleotides are TGTGCCAGCAGCCTACCTCGAACTGGGGTGCTAGACAATGAGCAGTTCTTC. The full variable domain, with the rest looked up from reference TRBV7-9 and TRBJ2-1, is DTGVSQNPRHKITKRGQNVTFRCDPISEHNRLYWYRQTLGQGPEFLTYFQNEAQLEKSRLLSDRFSAERPKGSFSTLEIQRTEQGDSAMYLCASSLPRTGVLDNEQFFGPGTRLTVL.

This chain uses TRBV10-1 with TRBJ1-4; possibly TRBD1 for D (6 bases). CDR1 is WNHNN, CDR2 SYGVQD, per germline (reference sequence). The CDR3 contains 15 residues. Trimming removed 0 bases from V and 5 bases from J, with 10 bases in between. The CDR3 is CASSESTGTNEKLFF. The CDR3 bases are TGCGCCAGCAGTGAGTCGACAGGAACGAATGAAAAACTGTTTTTT.

The chain is built from TRBV7-9 and TRBJ2-6, with TRBD1 matching over 9 bases. This CDR3 region has 19 residues. Germline CDR1 SEHNR, CDR2 FQNEAQ (reference sequence). V shed 1 base and J 0 bases; nucleotides not matched to a gene: 7. The DNA for the CDR3 is TGTGCCAGCAGCTTAGAGGGGACAGGGTTAATCTCTGGGGCCAACGTCCTGACTTTC. This codes for CASSLEGTGLISGANVLTF.

The chain carries TRBV5-4 and TRBJ1-1, with D unclear. Germline V gene lookup returns CDR1 SGHNT and CDR2 YYREEE (reference sequence). Deletions cut 4 bases from V and 5 bases from J, with 12 bases between. The CDR3 length is 13 residues. The CDR3 DNA follows: TGTGCCAGCAGCACCCGTGTCGGGACTGAAGCTTTCTTT. Translated: CASSTRVGTEAFF.